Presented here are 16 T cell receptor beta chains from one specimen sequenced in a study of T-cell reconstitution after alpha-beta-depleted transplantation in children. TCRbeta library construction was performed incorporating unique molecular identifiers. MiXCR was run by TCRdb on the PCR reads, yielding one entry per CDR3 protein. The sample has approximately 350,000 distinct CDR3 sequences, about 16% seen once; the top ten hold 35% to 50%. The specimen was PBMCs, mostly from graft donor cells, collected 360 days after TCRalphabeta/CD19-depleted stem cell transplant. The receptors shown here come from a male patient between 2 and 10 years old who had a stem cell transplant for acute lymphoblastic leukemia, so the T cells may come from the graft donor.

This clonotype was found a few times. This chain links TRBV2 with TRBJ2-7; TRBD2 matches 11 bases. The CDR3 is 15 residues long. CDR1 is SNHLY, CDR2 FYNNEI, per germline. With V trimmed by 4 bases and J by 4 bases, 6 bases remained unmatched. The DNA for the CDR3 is TGTGCCAGCAGTGGTAGGACTAGCGGGTTATACGAGCAGTACTTC. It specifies CASSGRTSGLYEQYF.

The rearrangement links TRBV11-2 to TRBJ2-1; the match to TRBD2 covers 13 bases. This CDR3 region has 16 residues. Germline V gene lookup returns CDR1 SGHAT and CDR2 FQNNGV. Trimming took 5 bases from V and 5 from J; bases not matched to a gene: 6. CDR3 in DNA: TGTGCCAGCAGCCTGCGACTAGCGGGAGGCCACAATGAGCAGTTCTTC. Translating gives CASSLRLAGGHNEQFF.

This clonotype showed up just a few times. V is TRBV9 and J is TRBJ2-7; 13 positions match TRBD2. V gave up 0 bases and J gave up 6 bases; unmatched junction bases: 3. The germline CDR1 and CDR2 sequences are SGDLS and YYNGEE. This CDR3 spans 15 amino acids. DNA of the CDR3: TGTGCCAGCAGCGTAGGGACTAGCGGGAGCAGCGAGCAGTACTTC. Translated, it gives CASSVGTSGSSEQYF.

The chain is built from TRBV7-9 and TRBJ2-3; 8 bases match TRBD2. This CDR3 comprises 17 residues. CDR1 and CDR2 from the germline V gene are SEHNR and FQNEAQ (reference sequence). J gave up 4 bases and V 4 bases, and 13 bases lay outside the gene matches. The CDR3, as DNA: TGTGCCAGCAGCTCCCCCGGCGGGGGGTTGAGCGCAGATACGCAGTATTTT. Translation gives CASSSPGGGLSADTQYF.

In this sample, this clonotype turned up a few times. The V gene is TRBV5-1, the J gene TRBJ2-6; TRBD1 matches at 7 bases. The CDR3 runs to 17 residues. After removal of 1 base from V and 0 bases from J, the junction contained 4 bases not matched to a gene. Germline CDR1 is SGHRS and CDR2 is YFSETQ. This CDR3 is CASSLRSGGSGANVLTF. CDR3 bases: TGCGCCAGCAGCTTGAGATCAGGGGGCTCTGGGGCCAACGTCCTGACTTTC.

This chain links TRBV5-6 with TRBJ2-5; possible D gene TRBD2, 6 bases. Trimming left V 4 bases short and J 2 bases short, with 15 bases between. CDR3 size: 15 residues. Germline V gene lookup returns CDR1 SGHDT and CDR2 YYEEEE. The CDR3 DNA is TGTGCCAGCAGCCATGATTGGGACTTGCAAGAGACCCAGTACTTC. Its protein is CASSHDWDLQETQYF.

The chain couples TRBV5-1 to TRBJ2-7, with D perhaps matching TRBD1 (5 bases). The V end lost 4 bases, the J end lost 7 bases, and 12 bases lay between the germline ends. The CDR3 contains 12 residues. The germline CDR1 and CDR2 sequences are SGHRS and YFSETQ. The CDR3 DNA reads TGCGCCAGCAGCGCAGGGTATGGAGAGCAGTACTTC. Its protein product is CASSAGYGEQYF.

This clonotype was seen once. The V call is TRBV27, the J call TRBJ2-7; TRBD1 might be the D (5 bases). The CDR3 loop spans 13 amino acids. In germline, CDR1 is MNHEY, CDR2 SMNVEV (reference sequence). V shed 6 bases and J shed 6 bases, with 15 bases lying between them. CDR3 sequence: CASSPMQGSEQYF. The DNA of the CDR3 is TGTGCCAGCAGCCCCATGCAGGGTAGCGAGCAGTACTTC.

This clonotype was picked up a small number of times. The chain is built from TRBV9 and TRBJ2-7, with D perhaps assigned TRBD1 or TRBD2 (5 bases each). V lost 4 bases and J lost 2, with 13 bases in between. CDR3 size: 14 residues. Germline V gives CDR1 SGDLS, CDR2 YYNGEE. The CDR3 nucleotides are TGTGCCAGCAGCTCCCGGGACGGGCCCTACGAGCAGTACTTC. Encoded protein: CASSSRDGPYEQYF.

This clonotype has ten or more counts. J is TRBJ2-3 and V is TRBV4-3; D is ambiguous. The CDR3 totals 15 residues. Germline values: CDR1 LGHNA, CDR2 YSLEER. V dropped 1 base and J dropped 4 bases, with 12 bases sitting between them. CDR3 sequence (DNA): TGCGCCAGCAGCCAAGGCCCCGACTTCTCAGATACGCAGTATTTT. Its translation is CASSQGPDFSDTQYF.

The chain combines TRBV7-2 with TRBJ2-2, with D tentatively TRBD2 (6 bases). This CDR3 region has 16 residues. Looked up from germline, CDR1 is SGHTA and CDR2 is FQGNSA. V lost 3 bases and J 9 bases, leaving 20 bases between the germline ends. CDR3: CASSLNSGTLLRELFF. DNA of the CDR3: TGTGCCAGCAGCTTGAATAGCGGTACATTGCTGCGGGAGCTGTTTTTT.

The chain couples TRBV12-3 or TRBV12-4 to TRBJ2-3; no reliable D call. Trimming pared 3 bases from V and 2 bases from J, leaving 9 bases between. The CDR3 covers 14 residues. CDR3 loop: CASSLSRYTDTQYF. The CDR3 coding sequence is TGTGCCAGCAGTTTGAGCAGATACACAGATACGCAGTATTTT.

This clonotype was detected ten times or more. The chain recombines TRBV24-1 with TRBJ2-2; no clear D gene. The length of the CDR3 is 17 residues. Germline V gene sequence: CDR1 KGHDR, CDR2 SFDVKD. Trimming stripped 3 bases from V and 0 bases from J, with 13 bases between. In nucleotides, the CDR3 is TGTGCCACCAGTGATGGCCGCGGCTACACGAACACCGGGGAGCTGTTTTTT. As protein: CATSDGRGYTNTGELFF.

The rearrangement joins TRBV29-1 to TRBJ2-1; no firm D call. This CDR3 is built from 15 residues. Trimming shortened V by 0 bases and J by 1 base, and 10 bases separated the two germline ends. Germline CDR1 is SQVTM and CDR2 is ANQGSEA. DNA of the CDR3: TGCAGCGTTGAAGATCAGGTGGTTTCCTACAATGAGCAGTTCTTC. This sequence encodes CSVEDQVVSYNEQFF.

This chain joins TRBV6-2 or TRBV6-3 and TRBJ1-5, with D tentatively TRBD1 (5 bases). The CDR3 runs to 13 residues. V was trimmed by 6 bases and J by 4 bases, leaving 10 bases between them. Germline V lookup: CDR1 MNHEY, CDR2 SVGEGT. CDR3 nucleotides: TGTGCCAGCAGCGGGGGAACGAATCAGCCCCAGCATTTT. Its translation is CASSGGTNQPQHF.

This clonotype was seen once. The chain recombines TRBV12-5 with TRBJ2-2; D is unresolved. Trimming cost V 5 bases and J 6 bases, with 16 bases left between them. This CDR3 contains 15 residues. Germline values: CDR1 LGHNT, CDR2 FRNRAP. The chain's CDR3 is CASGVRQARSGELFF. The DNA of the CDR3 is TGTGCTAGTGGTGTCCGTCAGGCCCGCTCCGGGGAGCTGTTTTTT. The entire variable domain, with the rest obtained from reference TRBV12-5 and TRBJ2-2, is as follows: DARVTQTPRHKVTEMGQEVTMRCQPILGHNTVFWYRQTMMQGLELLAYFRNRAPLDDSGMPKDRFSAEMPDATLATLKIQPSEPRDSAVYFCASGVRQARSGELFFGEGSRLTVL.